Shown below are 5 T cell receptor beta chains from a single sample sequenced in a study of early T cells in non-severe SARS-CoV-2 infection (dated by TCRdb to the early 2020s). Library creation used 5' RACE. TCRdb names NextSeq 500 as the instrument used. TCRdb applied fastp at Q25 and MiXCR to the public reads, then kept only in-frame beta chains. Rows matching on CDR3 protein sequence are summarized as one entry with the most common DNA and genes. The sample contains 45,000 to 50,000 distinct CDR3 sequences, 5.6% of them found a single time. The top ten constitute just over 4.5% of the sample. Sequences were obtained from whole blood. Receptor source: an adult who was a healthcare worker with PCR-confirmed SARS-CoV-2 infection or an uninfected control (not recorded which).

This clonotype has a count of ten or more. The J gene is TRBJ2-1, the V gene TRBV12-3 or TRBV12-4; 9 positions match TRBD1. V lost 6 bases to trimming and J lost 12 bases; unmatched junction nucleotides: 18. CDR3 length: 16 amino acids. In nucleotides, the CDR3 is TGTGCCAGCAGAAACCGGGGACAGGGCAACTTTTTCGGGCAGTTCTTC. Translated, it gives CASRNRGQGNFFGQFF.

This clonotype was seen many times. The chain couples TRBV5-4 to TRBJ2-5; the D call may be TRBD1 or TRBD2 (6 bases each). V was cut by 7 bases and J by 1 base, with 17 bases left in between. Looked up from germline, CDR1 is SGHNT and CDR2 is YYREEE (reference sequence). This CDR3 contains 15 residues. The CDR3, as DNA: TGTGCCAGCGCGAGGGCCGGAGGGGGCCAAGAGACCCAGTACTTC. Its translation is CASARAGGGQETQYF.

This clonotype was seen ten or more times. The rearrangement uses TRBV6-6 and TRBJ1-4; D might be TRBD1 (5 bases). With 2 bases removed from V and 7 bases from J, the gap between germline ends came to 5 bases. The CDR3 runs 12 residues. CDR1 MNHNY and CDR2 SVGAGI come from the germline V gene (reference sequence). In DNA form, the CDR3 reads TGTGCCAGCAGTTACGACAGTGAAAAACTGTTTTTT. It is translated as CASSYDSEKLFF.

This clonotype was seen repeatedly, ten times or more. This chain joins TRBV12-3 or TRBV12-4 and TRBJ2-7; 12 positions match TRBD2. Trimming removed 5 bases from V and 0 bases from J; junction bases left unmatched: 14. CDR3 size: 19 residues. In DNA form, the CDR3 reads TGTGCCAGCAGTACCGGACGACTAGCGGGAGTCCCATACTCCTACGAGCAGTACTTC. Amino acids: CASSTGRLAGVPYSYEQYF.

This clonotype has a count of ten or more. The genes are TRBV29-1 and TRBJ2-3, with TRBD2 matching over 7 bases. With 6 bases clipped from V and 0 bases from J, the junction kept 6 bases outside the gene matches. CDR1 and CDR2 (germline): SQVTM, ANQGSEA. The CDR3 has 14 amino acids. The CDR3 here is CSVVRGFSTDTQYF. The CDR3 coding sequence is TGCAGCGTCGTGCGGGGGTTTAGCACAGATACGCAGTATTTT.